This TCR beta chain was profiled in a study of a mutant IDH1 vaccine in newly diagnosed glioma. Study overall: Patients were started on vaccination 4-6 weeks after radiotherapy alone, or with temozolomide cycles. Of treated patients, around 62% were men and about 38% women, averaging roughly 40 years. Previous care, which was radiotherapy, temozolomide, or both, most often involved both. Study-level results: Pseudoprogression seemed unrelated to changes in top peripheral T cell clonotypes.

Using immunoSEQ multiplex PCR, the repertoire was profiled, and TCRdb retains in-frame clones only, with some absent. The sample records approximately 66,000 clones, 75% to 90% being singletons. Regarding time point: week 23, last vaccination. A single vaccine dose contained 300 ug of mutant IDH1 20-mer peptide, and topical imiquimod was used with it. Germline CDR1 reads GTSNPN; CDR2 reads SVGIG (reference sequence). CDR3 size: 13 residues. Trimming removed 0 bases from V and 4 bases from J, with 9 bases in between. Worth noting for this clone: Its antigen is not known.

This chain uses TRBV30 with TRBJ2-5; unclear D gene. Material: PBMCs, obtained from a glioma patient whose treatment included an IDH1 peptide vaccine. The receptor was derived from a man aged 18 to 29 with glioma. CDR3 residues: CAWSVKWGETQYF. In DNA, the CDR3 is TGTGCCTGGAGTGTAAAATGGGGAGAGACCCAGTACTTC.